The 7 T cell receptor beta chains below were found in one sample sequenced in a study of blood T cell repertoires in COVID-19. The assay was immunoSEQ multiplex PCR, and TCRdb's table has in-frame clones only and misses some. The profile shows tens of thousands of clones, nearly 90% of them singletons. The sample was peripheral blood. Receptors originate from a woman in her forties or fifties with COVID-19, enrolled during active disease.

The CDR3 region is CASSQDRTTLAGELFF. The CDR3 coding sequence is TGCGCCAGCAGCCAGGATAGGACTACTCTAGCCGGGGAGCTGTTTTTT. The chain uses TRBV4-3 and TRBJ2-2; a possible D gene is TRBD2 (6 bases). This CDR3 spans 16 amino acids. The V gene lost 3 bases and the J gene lost 6 bases, with 17 bases spanning the gap. Looked up from germline, CDR1 is LGHNA and CDR2 is YSLEER.

V and J are TRBV11-3 and TRBJ2-3; D uncertain. CDR3 length: 13 amino acids. V gave up 2 bases and J gave up 5 bases, with 8 bases separating them. Germline-derived CDR1 and CDR2 are SGHNT and YENEEA. CDR3 sequence (DNA): TGTGCCAGCAGCTTACGGGTTGTAGATACGCAGTATTTT. It is translated as CASSLRVVDTQYF. The whole variable domain, filled in from reference TRBV11-3 and TRBJ2-3, reads EAGVVQSPRYKIIEKKQPVAFWCNPISGHNTLYWYLQNLGQGPELLIRYENEEAVDDSQLPKDRFSAERLKGVDSTLKIQPAELGDSAVYLCASSLRVVDTQYFGPGTRLTVL.

The chain combines TRBV28 with TRBJ2-4; tentative D call: TRBD1 (5 bases). The CDR3 is 18 residues long. Germline CDR1 MDHEN, CDR2 SYDVKM. The ends were cut back, 2 bases at V and 0 bases at J, with 17 bases in the middle. The chain's CDR3 is CASSLGRVGYLAKNIQYF. The CDR3 region has the DNA TGTGCCAGCAGTTTAGGCAGGGTAGGGTACCTAGCCAAAAACATTCAGTACTTC. The full variable domain, with the rest looked up from reference TRBV28 and TRBJ2-4, is DVKVTQSSRYLVKRTGEKVFLECVQDMDHENMFWYRQDPGLGLRLIYFSYDVKMKEKGDIPEGYSVSREKKERFSLILESASTNQTSMYLCASSLGRVGYLAKNIQYFGAGTRLSVL.

V is TRBV27 and J is TRBJ2-7, with 11 nucleotides matching TRBD2. After removal of 3 bases from V and 3 bases from J, the junction contained 4 bases not matched to a gene. The length of the CDR3 is 15 residues. Germline loops: CDR1 MNHEY, CDR2 SMNVEV (reference sequence). CDR3 DNA sequence: TGTGCCAGCAGTTTGGGACTAGCGGAATTCTACGAGCAGTACTTC. This translates into CASSLGLAEFYEQYF.

This chain connects TRBV5-1 to TRBJ1-1; weak D call: TRBD1 (6 bases). The CDR3 has 13 residues. Trimming stripped 4 bases from V and 0 bases from J, with 7 bases between. CDR1 SGHRS and CDR2 YFSETQ come from the germline V gene. The CDR3, as DNA: TGCGCCAGCAGCGGGACATTGAACACTGAAGCTTTCTTT. Protein product: CASSGTLNTEAFF.

The gene calls are TRBV5-1 and TRBJ1-1, with TRBD1 matching 7 bases. The CDR3 is 14 residues long. The V gene end was trimmed by 7 bases and the J gene end by 2 bases; junction bases not matched to a gene: 8. Germline V gives CDR1 SGHRS, CDR2 YFSETQ. CDR3 loop: CASCIGGGNTEAFF. In nucleotides, the CDR3 is TGCGCCAGCTGTATTGGAGGGGGCAACACTGAAGCTTTCTTT.

The chain couples TRBV5-1 to TRBJ2-2; 11 bases map to TRBD1. The J segment lost 6 bases and the V segment lost 4 bases, leaving 5 bases of the junction unmatched. Looked up from germline, CDR1 is SGHRS and CDR2 is YFSETQ. The CDR3 spans 15 residues. This CDR3 reads CASSQDRGPAGELFF. The CDR3 DNA follows: TGCGCCAGCAGCCAGGACAGGGGGCCGGCCGGGGAGCTGTTTTTT.